A selection of T cell receptor beta chains follows, all from one sample in a study of control samples from healthy donors and cancer patients. Measured with immunoSEQ multiplex PCR; TCRdb has only the in-frame clones, and not every one. The top ten hold approximately 11% of the sample, which has under 65,000 clones, more than 75% seen once. The specimen was PBMCs. Every receptor here comes from an older woman with lung cancer. Each CDR3 is given with its conserved first and last residue. The size field is filled for only some rows; it gives once, few, many or a size class.

clone size: -; V gene: TRBV28; J gene: TRBJ2-1; CDR3 protein: CASRERERFQNEQFF
clone size: -; V gene: TRBV4-1; J gene: TRBJ1-3; CDR3 protein: CASSQGTGAGNTIYF
clone size: -; V gene: TRBV5-8; J gene: TRBJ1-5; CDR3 protein: CASSAGTANQPQHF
clone size: -; V gene: TRBV18; J gene: TRBJ1-2; CDR3 protein: CASSPGQGADYGYTF
clone size: once; V gene: TRBV24-1; J gene: TRBJ2-1; CDR3 protein: CATSDRLAYNVQFF
clone size: -; V gene: TRBV6-5; J gene: TRBJ2-5; CDR3 protein: CASSRQGPDQETQYF
clone size: -; V gene: TRBV10-1; J gene: TRBJ2-2; CDR3 protein: CASQGLAGTGELFF
clone size: -; V gene: TRBV10-1; J gene: TRBJ2-7; CDR3 protein: CASSESSGSYEQYF
clone size: -; V gene: TRBV28; J gene: TRBJ2-7; CDR3 protein: CASSPPGQGALEQYF
clone size: once; V gene: TRBV5-4; J gene: TRBJ1-2; CDR3 protein: CASSLGLKDYGYTF
clone size: once; V gene: TRBV21-1; J gene: TRBJ1-2; CDR3 protein: CASLFKQGNYGYTF
clone size: few; V gene: TRBV7-3; J gene: TRBJ2-3; CDR3 protein: CASSLAGGPTDTQYF
clone size: -; V gene: TRBV11-2; J gene: TRBJ2-7; CDR3 protein: CASSLRKETVYEQYF
clone size: -; V gene: TRBV5-6; J gene: TRBJ2-1; CDR3 protein: CASSRAVQSSYNEQFF
clone size: -; V gene: TRBV24-1; J gene: TRBJ2-3; CDR3 protein: CATSDPSTDTQYF
clone size: -; V gene: TRBV10-3; J gene: TRBJ2-3; CDR3 protein: CAISDKTAEGDTQYF
clone size: -; V gene: TRBV27; J gene: TRBJ1-4; CDR3 protein: CASSSYPTGLTTNEKLFF
clone size: -; V gene: TRBV7-3; J gene: TRBJ2-5; CDR3 protein: CASSLEVGETQYF
clone size: -; V gene: TRBV5-6; J gene: TRBJ1-2; CDR3 protein: CASTPLGSGAPGYTF
clone size: -; V gene: TRBV3-1/TRBV3-2; J gene: TRBJ2-3; CDR3 protein: CASSLDRFTDTQYF
clone size: -; V gene: TRBV20-1; J gene: TRBJ2-7; CDR3 protein: CSALRNEQYF
clone size: -; V gene: TRBV7-6; J gene: TRBJ1-3; CDR3 protein: CASSSLGVYSGNTIYF
clone size: -; V gene: TRBV9; J gene: TRBJ2-5; CDR3 protein: CASSVGGLAGGGETQYF
clone size: -; V gene: TRBV6-5; J gene: TRBJ1-4; CDR3 protein: CASRPGATNEKLFF
clone size: once; V gene: TRBV7-2; J gene: TRBJ1-2; CDR3 protein: CASSKTVNYGYTF
clone size: -; V gene: TRBV7-8; J gene: TRBJ2-2; CDR3 protein: CASSARDRLFYSGELFF
clone size: -; V gene: TRBV18; J gene: TRBJ1-1; CDR3 protein: CASSTAGGAGTEAFF
clone size: -; V gene: TRBV6-1; J gene: TRBJ1-2; CDR3 protein: CASSDRGPANYGYTF
clone size: -; V gene: TRBV30; J gene: TRBJ2-7; CDR3 protein: CAWRGGTAGSREQYF
clone size: -; V gene: TRBV9; J gene: TRBJ1-2; CDR3 protein: CASDPGTRAGGNYGYTF
clone size: few; V gene: TRBV19; J gene: TRBJ1-2; CDR3 protein: CASSEGTDLYGYTF
clone size: -; V gene: TRBV30; J gene: TRBJ2-7; CDR3 protein: CAWSGGLAGGEQYF
clone size: few; V gene: TRBV6-4; J gene: TRBJ1-1; CDR3 protein: CASSDSDKGTEAFF
clone size: -; V gene: TRBV2; J gene: TRBJ1-6; CDR3 protein: CATGQGHNSPLHF
clone size: -; V gene: TRBV4-1; J gene: TRBJ2-3; CDR3 protein: CASSQVIAGGPIDTQYF
clone size: medium-sized; V gene: TRBV7-9; J gene: TRBJ2-7; CDR3 protein: CASSSVPSGSYEQYF
clone size: -; V gene: TRBV3-1/TRBV3-2; J gene: TRBJ2-5; CDR3 protein: CASSQTQGEETQYF
clone size: -; V gene: TRBV4-1; J gene: TRBJ2-2; CDR3 protein: CASSQGWRDTGELFF
clone size: -; V gene: TRBV6-6; J gene: TRBJ1-2; CDR3 protein: CASSYSRRSDYGYTF
clone size: -; V gene: TRBV2; J gene: TRBJ1-1; CDR3 protein: CASGSQGNTEAFF
clone size: -; V gene: TRBV6-5; J gene: TRBJ2-7; CDR3 protein: CASRDGRRSYEQYF
clone size: -; V gene: TRBV2; J gene: TRBJ1-1; CDR3 protein: CASSEMSGYTEAFF
clone size: -; V gene: TRBV7-2; J gene: TRBJ2-2; CDR3 protein: CASSKDRVSGELFF
clone size: -; V gene: TRBV5-1; J gene: TRBJ2-7; CDR3 protein: CASSLAAGSGYEQYF
clone size: -; V gene: TRBV5-5; J gene: TRBJ2-3; CDR3 protein: CASSLQPADTQYF
clone size: few; V gene: TRBV2; J gene: TRBJ1-2; CDR3 protein: CASRGEGSYGYTF
clone size: -; V gene: TRBV5-5; J gene: TRBJ2-7; CDR3 protein: CASSLSSHEQYF
clone size: -; V gene: TRBV15; J gene: TRBJ2-5; CDR3 protein: CATSKHLGLEGETQYF
clone size: -; V gene: TRBV3-1/TRBV3-2; J gene: TRBJ1-1; CDR3 protein: CASSPGTGSMNTEAFF
clone size: once; V gene: TRBV12-3/TRBV12-4; J gene: TRBJ2-7; CDR3 protein: CASSPPDSKEQYF
clone size: -; V gene: TRBV4-2; J gene: TRBJ2-7; CDR3 protein: CASSQSSRTAYEQYF
clone size: -; V gene: TRBV6-6; J gene: TRBJ1-2; CDR3 protein: CASSYSNSGGYTF
clone size: -; V gene: TRBV9; J gene: TRBJ2-5; CDR3 protein: CASSPTPQETQYF
clone size: -; V gene: TRBV30; J gene: TRBJ1-2; CDR3 protein: CAWSDRGGGGYTF
clone size: -; V gene: TRBV10-3; J gene: TRBJ1-2; CDR3 protein: CAINRPGEEGYTF
clone size: few; V gene: TRBV28; J gene: TRBJ2-1; CDR3 protein: CASSSTWARFF
clone size: -; V gene: TRBV7-3; J gene: TRBJ2-5; CDR3 protein: CASSRSQTETQYF
clone size: few; V gene: TRBV7-3; J gene: TRBJ2-1; CDR3 protein: CASSFGGGGYNEQFF